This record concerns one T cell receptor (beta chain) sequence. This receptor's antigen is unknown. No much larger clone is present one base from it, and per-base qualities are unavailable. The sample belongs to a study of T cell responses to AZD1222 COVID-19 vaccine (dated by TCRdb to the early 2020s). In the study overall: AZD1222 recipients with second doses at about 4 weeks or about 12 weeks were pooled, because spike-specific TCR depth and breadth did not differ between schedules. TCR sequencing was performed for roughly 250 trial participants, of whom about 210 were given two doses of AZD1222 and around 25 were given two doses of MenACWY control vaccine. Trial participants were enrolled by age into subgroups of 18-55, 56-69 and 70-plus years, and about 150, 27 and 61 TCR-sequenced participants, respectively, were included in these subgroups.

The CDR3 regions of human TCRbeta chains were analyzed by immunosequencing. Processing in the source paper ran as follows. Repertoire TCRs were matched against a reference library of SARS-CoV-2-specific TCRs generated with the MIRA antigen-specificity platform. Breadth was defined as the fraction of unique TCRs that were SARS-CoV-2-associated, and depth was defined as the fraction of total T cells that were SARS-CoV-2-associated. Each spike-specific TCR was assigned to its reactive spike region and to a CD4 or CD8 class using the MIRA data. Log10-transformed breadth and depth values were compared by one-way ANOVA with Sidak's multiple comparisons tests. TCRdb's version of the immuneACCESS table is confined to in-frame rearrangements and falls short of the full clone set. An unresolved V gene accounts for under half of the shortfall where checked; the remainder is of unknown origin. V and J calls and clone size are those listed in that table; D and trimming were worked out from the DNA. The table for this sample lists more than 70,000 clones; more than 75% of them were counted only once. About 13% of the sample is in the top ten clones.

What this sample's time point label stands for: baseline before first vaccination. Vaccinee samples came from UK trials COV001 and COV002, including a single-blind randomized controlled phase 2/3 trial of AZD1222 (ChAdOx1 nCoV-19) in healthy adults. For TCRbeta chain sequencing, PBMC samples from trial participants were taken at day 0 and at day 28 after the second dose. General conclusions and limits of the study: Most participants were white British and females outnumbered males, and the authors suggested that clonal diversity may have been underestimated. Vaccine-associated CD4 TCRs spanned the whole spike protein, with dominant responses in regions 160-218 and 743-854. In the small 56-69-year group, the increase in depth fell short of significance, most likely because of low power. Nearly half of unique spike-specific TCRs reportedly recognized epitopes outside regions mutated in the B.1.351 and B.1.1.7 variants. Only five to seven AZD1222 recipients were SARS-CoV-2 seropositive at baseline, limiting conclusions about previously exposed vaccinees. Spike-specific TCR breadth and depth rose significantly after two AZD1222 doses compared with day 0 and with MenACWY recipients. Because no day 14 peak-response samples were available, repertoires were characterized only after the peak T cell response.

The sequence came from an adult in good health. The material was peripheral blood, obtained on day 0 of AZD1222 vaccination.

The DNA is TGTGCCATCAGTGAGATGAGGGGCTCCTACAATGAGCAGTTCTTC. Translation gives CAISEMRGSYNEQFF. Here the chain combines TRBV10-3 and TRBJ2-1; the D gene could be TRBD1 or TRBD2, each one agreeing over 5 bases. As encoded in the germline V gene, CDR1 is ENHRY while CDR2 is SYGVKD. The CDR3, from cysteine to phenylalanine, totals 15 residues. The read is trimmed to its CDR3 DNA, 45 bases read in frame from base 1. V is reduced by 2 bases and J by 0 bases, leaving a spacing of 8 bases between them.